This T cell receptor (beta chain) emerged from a study of CD8+CD57+ T cells in acquired aplastic anemia. In the study overall: Sorting CD4+ and CD8+ cells gave DNA averaging about 3.2 ug.

Whoever was chosen for sequencing had shown CD8+CD57+ cell expansion by flow cytometry. The germline CDR1 and CDR2 sequences are SGHVS and FQNEAQ. The V end was cut by 9 bases, the J end by 16 bases, with 31 bases between. The CDR3 totals 15 residues. For CDR3 and TCR beta VDJ profiling, genomic DNA was the template used. Each CDR3 protein gets one entry after TCRdb re-called the reads with MiXCR. Of about 260,000 distinct CDR3 sequences in the sample, around 82% were seen once. Sequencing used sorted CD4+, CD8+, or CD8+CD57+ T cells (not recorded which) from PBMCs. The rearrangement uses TRBV7-8 and TRBJ1-5, with D perhaps TRBD1 (5 bases). This receptor was identified in a human donor with aplastic anemia. The CDR3 loop reads CASSIAWGYDQPYHF. The CDR3 bases are TGTGCCAGTAGCATTGCTTGGGGGTACGATCAGCCCTATCATTTT. Complete variable domain (other parts from reference TRBV7-8 and TRBJ1-5): GAGVSQSPRYKVAKRGQDVALRCDPISGHVSLFWYQQALGQGPEFLTYFQNEAQLDKSGLPSDRFFAERPEGSVSTLKIQRTQQEDSAVYLCASSIAWGYDQPYHFGDGTRLSIL.